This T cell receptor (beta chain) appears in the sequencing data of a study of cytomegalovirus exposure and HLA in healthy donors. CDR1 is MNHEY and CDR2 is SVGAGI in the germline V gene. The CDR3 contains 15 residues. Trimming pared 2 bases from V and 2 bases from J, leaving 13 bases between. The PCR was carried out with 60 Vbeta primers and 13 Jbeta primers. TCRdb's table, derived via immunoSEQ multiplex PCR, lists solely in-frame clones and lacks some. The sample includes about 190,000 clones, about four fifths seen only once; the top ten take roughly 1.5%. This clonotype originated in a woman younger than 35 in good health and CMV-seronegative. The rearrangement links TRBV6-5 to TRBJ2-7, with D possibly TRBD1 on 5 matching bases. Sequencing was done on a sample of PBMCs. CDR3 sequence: CASSYKSAGTYEQYF. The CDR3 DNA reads TGTGCCAGCAGTTACAAATCGGCAGGGACCTACGAGCAGTACTTC.